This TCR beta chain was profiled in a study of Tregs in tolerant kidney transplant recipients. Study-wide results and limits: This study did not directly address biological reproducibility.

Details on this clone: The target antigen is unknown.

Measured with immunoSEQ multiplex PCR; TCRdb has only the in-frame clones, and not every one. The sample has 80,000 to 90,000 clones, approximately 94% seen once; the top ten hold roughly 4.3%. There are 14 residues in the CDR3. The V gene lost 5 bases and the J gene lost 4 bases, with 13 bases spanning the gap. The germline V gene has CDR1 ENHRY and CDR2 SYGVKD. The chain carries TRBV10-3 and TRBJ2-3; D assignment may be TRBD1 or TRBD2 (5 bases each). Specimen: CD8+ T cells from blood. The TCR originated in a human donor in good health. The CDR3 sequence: CAISRDPMADTQYF. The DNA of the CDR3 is TGTGCCATCAGTAGGGACCCCATGGCAGATACGCAGTATTTT.